Reported below is one T cell receptor beta chain. This clone was counted only a few times. Its antigen is unknown. Base qualities are not provided; no much larger clone lies one nucleotide away. The study profiled bulk TCR beta-chain repertoires in matched peripheral blood, tumor and adjacent normal breast tissue taken from approximately 15 patients with early-stage breast cancer. Before surgery, roughly 4.5-10 mL of whole blood was collected into EDTA tubes and then processed within 2 hours. Peripheral blood mononuclear cells were isolated by Ficoll-Paque centrifugation in SepMate-50 tubes. PBMCs were cryopreserved in roughly 90% FBS with approximately 10% DMSO in aliquots of roughly 2 to 4.5 million cells and stored in liquid nitrogen. The Qiagen AllPrep DNA/RNA Mini kit was used for genomic DNA extraction. These data originate in a study of early stage breast cancer tumors (TCRdb year 2017). Turning to the overall study: Of the roughly 15 invasive breast tumors, roughly 12 were found to be estrogen receptor-positive, progesterone receptor-positive and HER2-negative. Of the approximately 12 ER+/PR+/HER2- tumors, eight were classified as invasive ductal carcinomas and four as invasive lobular carcinomas. On average, each sample got about 9.6-fold read coverage. A total of 2 million to 3 million templates, representing roughly 1,100,000 unique clonotypes, were detected across all samples.

Overall study outcomes, separate from this receptor: Compared with adjacent normal breast tissue, tumors had roughly 2.5-fold higher T cell density and higher clonality. Bulk genomic DNA sequencing of unsorted cells missed chain pairing and functional markers such as CD4, CD8 and FOXP3. Repertoires from blood and normal breast were more alike than repertoires from blood and tumor, and in about 85% of the 16 patients, comparing each tissue with blood separated tumor from normal. Enriched TCRB sequences shared across patients were found to be mostly commonly generated sequences that were unlikely to play an important role in the tumor microenvironment. Because the cohort was small, a breakdown by tumor subtype could not be done.

Every sample was amplified as two independent genomic DNA replicates, using roughly 0.5 ug for blood and about 1.4 ug for tumor or normal breast. Following the manufacturer's instructions, the ImmunoSeq Intro kit was used to carry out TCRB sequencing on genomic DNA. Multiplex PCR ran roughly 30 cycles with proprietary primers and spike-in control sequences for absolute quantification. Single-end 150-bp reads were used to sequence an 87-bp fragment spanning the CDR3 plus the flanking V and J genes. Each lane of an Illumina MiSeq running version 3.0 chemistry carried seven multiplexed samples, with two replicates apiece. Per the original workflow: Raw data were processed with the vendor's proprietary pipeline, and both replicates were merged into a single result per sample. Clonotypes were defined as productive rearrangements sharing the V-gene family, CDR3 amino acid sequence and J-gene segment. To compute clonality, the normalized Shannon entropy (Pielou evenness) of TCRB abundances was subtracted from 1. T cell density was estimated by dividing total templates by the number of input cells inferred from the DNA input amount. Total repertoire diversity and clonality were estimated with Recon using default parameters. Tumor-enriched clonotypes were defined as having over 0.1% abundance in tumor and at least 32-fold higher abundance than in normal breast. Not all clones reach the TCRdb copy of this immuneACCESS table, which keeps in-frame sequences only. Checked studies attribute under half of the gap to unresolved V genes and leave the rest unexplained. From that table come the V and J calls and clone size; the DNA was used to work out D and trimming. For this sample there are more than 65,000 clones; around 80% appear just once. Roughly 4.7% of the sample rests with the top ten.

This sequence was found in a person aged 35 to 50 with breast cancer. Sequenced input: blood.

The CDR3 region reads CASSQDWGAPQHF. The bases are TGTGCCAGCAGCCAAGATTGGGGGGCGCCCCAGCATTTT. This chain is built from TRBV14 and TRBJ1-5, and possibly TRBD1, on 6 matching bases. From its cysteine to its phenylalanine, the CDR3 spans 13 amino acids. The entry retains the CDR3 DNA only, 39 bases that are in frame from base 1. The germline ends are 9 bases apart after V is trimmed by 0 bases and J by 9 bases. In the germline V gene, CDR1 corresponds to SGHDN and CDR2 to FVKESK. With all but the CDR3 taken from the reference TRBV14 and TRBJ1-5 genes, the full variable domain is: EAGVTQFPSHSVIEKGQTVTLRCDPISGHDNLYWYRRVMGKEIKFLLHFVKESKQDESGMPNNRFLAERTGGTYSTLKVQPAELEDSGVYFCASSQDWGAPQHFGDGTRLSIL.